The subject of this entry is one T cell receptor beta chain. Its specificity is unknown. Donors likely had unrecorded immune exposures despite being nominally healthy when sampled. In the PCR, 60 Vbeta and 13 Jbeta primers were used. Sequencing was performed with immunoSEQ multiplex PCR; in TCRdb, only in-frame clones are kept and a portion is missing. The data show 100,000 to 150,000 clones, about two thirds seen once. The data derive from a study of cytomegalovirus exposure and HLA in healthy donors. Findings and limits, study-wide: TCR beta V- and J-gene trimming was later associated with a missense DCLRE1C variant. Across donors, most TCRs were seen rarely, yet some public ones were widespread. With further analysis later on, most CMV-associated TCR beta chains appeared HLA-restricted.

The length of the CDR3 is 16 residues. Per the germline V gene, CDR1 is LNHNV and CDR2 is YYDKDF (reference sequence). The junction had 7 bases not matched to a gene; V was cut back by 3 bases and J by 3 bases. The specimen was PBMCs. The sequence was obtained from a woman between 40 and 50 years old in good health and CMV-seronegative. The chain couples TRBV15 to TRBJ2-7; 11 nucleotides align to TRBD2. The chain's CDR3 is CATSSQALAGGYEQYF. The DNA of the CDR3 is TGTGCCACCAGCAGTCAGGCGCTAGCGGGGGGCTACGAGCAGTACTTC.